The 12 T cell receptor beta chains below were found in one sample sequenced in a study of CD8 T cells in ankylosing spondylitis (dated 2017 in TCRdb). Overall study results and their limits: A TCR beta motif made up of roughly eight highly homologous amino acid variants appeared to be characteristic of blood from ankylosing spondylitis patients.

Receptor amplification or capture employed 5' RACE. Sequencing instrument: Illumina HiSeq 2500. TCRdb ran its own pipeline on the public reads, namely fastp trimming at Q25 and MiXCR clone calling, and kept in-frame beta chains. For every CDR3 protein sequence, its rows merge into one entry that carries the most common genes and DNA. Here the sample has fewer than 500,000 distinct CDR3 sequences; more than 20% occur a single time. About a sixth of the sample goes to the ten largest clones. The antigens these receptors bind are not known. Material for sequencing was blood, either unsorted or a sorted T cell fraction (not recorded which). Receptors were obtained from a male donor with ankylosing spondylitis.

The chain links TRBV9 to TRBJ2-2; D is possibly TRBD1 or TRBD2 (5 bases each). The CDR3 covers 17 residues. The V end lost 3 bases, the J end lost 6 bases, and 21 bases lay between the germline ends. Germline assignment: CDR1 SGDLS and CDR2 YYNGEE. The CDR3 loop is CASSAPSGTPPPGELFF. The DNA for the CDR3 is TGTGCCAGCAGCGCCCCTTCCGGGACCCCACCGCCCGGGGAGCTGTTTTTT.

This clonotype was seen at least ten times. This chain's CDR3 is CASSSPANTEAFF. The CDR3 bases are TGTGCCAGCAGCTCGCCAGCGAACACTGAAGCTTTCTTT. The chain recombines TRBV7-9 with TRBJ1-1, with D hard to call. The CDR3 loop spans 13 amino acids. Between the trimmed V and J ends, which lost 4 bases and 1 base, there was a span of 7 bases. Germline V gene sequence: CDR1 SEHNR, CDR2 FQNEAQ (reference sequence). Looking up the rest from reference TRBV7-9 and TRBJ1-1 gives the full variable domain: DTGVSQNPRHKITKRGQNVTFRCDPISEHNRLYWYRQTLGQGPEFLTYFQNEAQLEKSRLLSDRFSAERPKGSFSTLEIQRTEQGDSAMYLCASSSPANTEAFFGQGTRLTVV.

V gene TRBV18 combines with J gene TRBJ2-7, with TRBD2 as a possible D gene (5 bases). This CDR3 has 14 residues. V gave up 2 bases and J gave up 3 bases, with 11 bases separating them. Germline CDR1 and CDR2: KGHSH and LQKENI. The CDR3, as DNA: TGTGCCAGCTCACCAAGGACGGCGGGCTACGAGCAGTACTTC. Its protein is CASSPRTAGYEQYF.

This clonotype was counted a few times. This chain connects TRBV5-1 to TRBJ1-1; no clear D gene. Germline V lookup: CDR1 SGHRS, CDR2 YFSETQ. V lost 0 bases, J lost 0 bases, and 12 bases lay in between. This CDR3 comprises 16 residues. The CDR3 loop is CASSLAGSQMNTEAFF. CDR3 nucleotide sequence: TGCGCCAGCAGCTTGGCCGGTTCGCAGATGAACACTGAAGCTTTCTTT.

V is TRBV28 and J is TRBJ1-5, with D unresolved. V shed 6 bases and J shed 3 bases, with 18 bases lying between them. The CDR3 is 16 amino acids. Germline V gene lookup returns CDR1 MDHEN and CDR2 SYDVKM. In DNA, the CDR3 is TGTGCCAGCAGCCGACTAACTGGGTTACCCAATCAGCCCCAGCATTTT. Its translation: CASSRLTGLPNQPQHF.

This clonotype has a single count. V and J are TRBV12-3 or TRBV12-4 and TRBJ1-5; D is unresolved. Trimming shortened V by 8 bases and J by 7 bases, and 15 bases separated the two germline ends. The CDR3 consists of 13 residues. CDR3 residues: CASGEPRGQPQHF. As DNA, the CDR3 is TGTGCCAGCGGAGAGCCCCGAGGCCAGCCCCAGCATTTT.

The rearrangement joins TRBV7-2 to TRBJ2-5; D uncertain. Germline CDR1 reads SGHTA; CDR2 reads FQGNSA. The CDR3 is made up of 15 amino acids. Between the trimmed V and J ends, which lost 5 bases and 5 bases, there was a span of 18 bases. The DNA of the CDR3 is TGTGCCAGCAGCCGGATGGGTGAAACTGGGGAGACCCAGTACTTC. Its translation: CASSRMGETGETQYF.

A few counts support this clonotype. The rearrangement links TRBV28 to TRBJ2-2; 12 nucleotides agree with TRBD2. The germline gives CDR1 MDHEN, CDR2 SYDVKM. V shed 5 bases and J 5 bases; nucleotides not matched to a gene: 12. The CDR3 length is 18 residues. The CDR3 is CASSLPRLAGVDTGELFF. CDR3 in DNA: TGTGCCAGCAGTCTCCCAAGACTAGCGGGAGTTGATACCGGGGAGCTGTTTTTT.

The chain joins TRBV28 to TRBJ2-7; 13 positions agree with TRBD2. Looked up from germline, CDR1 is MDHEN and CDR2 is SYDVKM. V was pared by 5 bases and J by 3 bases, with 7 bases of the junction left unmatched. The CDR3 consists of 16 residues. DNA for the CDR3: TGTGCCAGCAGTCTCTCTACTAGCGGGAGGGTCTACGAGCAGTACTTC. It encodes CASSLSTSGRVYEQYF.

This clonotype was detected once. J is TRBJ1-1 and V is TRBV12-3 or TRBV12-4; D not certain. There are 13 residues in the CDR3. V was clipped by 7 bases and J by 3 bases, with 12 bases between them. CDR3 loop: CASTFGRDTEAFF. In DNA form, the CDR3 reads TGTGCCAGCACCTTCGGGAGGGACACTGAAGCTTTCTTT.

This clonotype has more than one count but fewer than ten. The junction does not match germline at one end; this may be a read error. DNA of the CDR3: TGTGCCAGCAACGTAGTGCCTAGCGGGAGTGGTGAGCAGTTCTTC. Translating it yields CASNVVPSGSGEQFF. The chain links TRBV9 to TRBJ2-1, with 10 nucleotides matching TRBD2. Per germline, CDR1 SGDLS and CDR2 YYNGEE. The CDR3 is 15 amino acids.

This chain connects TRBV4-1 to TRBJ2-1, with D unresolved. The CDR3 extends over 14 amino acids. CDR1 is MGHRA, CDR2 YSYEKL, per germline. The V and J ends lost 0 bases and 8 bases respectively, with 11 bases between them. CDR3 DNA sequence: TGCGCCAGCAGCCAAGACTGGACGGCCCATGAGCAGTTCTTC. It translates to CASSQDWTAHEQFF.